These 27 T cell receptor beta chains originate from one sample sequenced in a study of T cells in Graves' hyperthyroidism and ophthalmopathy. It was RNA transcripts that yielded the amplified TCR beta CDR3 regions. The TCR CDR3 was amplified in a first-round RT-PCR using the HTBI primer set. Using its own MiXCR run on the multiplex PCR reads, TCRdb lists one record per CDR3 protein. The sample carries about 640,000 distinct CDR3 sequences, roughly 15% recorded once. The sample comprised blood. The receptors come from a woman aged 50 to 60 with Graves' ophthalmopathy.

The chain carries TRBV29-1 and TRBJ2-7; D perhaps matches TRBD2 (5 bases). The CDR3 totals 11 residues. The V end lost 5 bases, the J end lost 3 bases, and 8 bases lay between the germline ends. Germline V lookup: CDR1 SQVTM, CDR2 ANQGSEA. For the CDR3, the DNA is TGCAGCGTTCTCGGGAACTACGAGCAGTACTTC. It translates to CSVLGNYEQYF.

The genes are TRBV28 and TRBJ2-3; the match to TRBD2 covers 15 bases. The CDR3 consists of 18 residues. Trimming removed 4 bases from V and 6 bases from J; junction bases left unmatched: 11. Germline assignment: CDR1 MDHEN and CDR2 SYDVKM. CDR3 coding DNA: TGTGCCAGCAGTTCCCCCCGGACTAGCGGGAGGGCCGGGGATACGCAGTATTTT. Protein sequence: CASSSPRTSGRAGDTQYF.

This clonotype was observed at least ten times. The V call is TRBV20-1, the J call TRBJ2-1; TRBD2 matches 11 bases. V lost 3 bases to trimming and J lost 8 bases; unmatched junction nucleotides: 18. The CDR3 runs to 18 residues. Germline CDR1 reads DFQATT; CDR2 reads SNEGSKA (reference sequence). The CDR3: CSARSPSGRLIQGDEQFF. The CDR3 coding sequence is TGCAGTGCTAGGTCTCCTAGCGGGAGGCTAATTCAAGGGGATGAGCAGTTCTTC.

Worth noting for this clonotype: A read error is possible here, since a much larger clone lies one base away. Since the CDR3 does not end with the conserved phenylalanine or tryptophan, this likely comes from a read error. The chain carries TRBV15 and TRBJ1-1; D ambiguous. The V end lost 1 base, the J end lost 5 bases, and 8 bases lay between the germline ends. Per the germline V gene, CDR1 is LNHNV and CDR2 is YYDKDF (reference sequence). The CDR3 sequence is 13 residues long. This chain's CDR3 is CATSRGAQTEAFL. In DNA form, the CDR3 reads TGTGCCACCAGCAGAGGGGCGCAAACTGAAGCTTTCCTT.

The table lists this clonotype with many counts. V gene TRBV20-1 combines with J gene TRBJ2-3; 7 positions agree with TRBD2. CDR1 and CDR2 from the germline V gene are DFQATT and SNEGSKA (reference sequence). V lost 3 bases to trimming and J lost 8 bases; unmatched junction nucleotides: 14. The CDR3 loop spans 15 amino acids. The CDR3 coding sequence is TGCAGTGCTAGCCAGGGCCAGCGGGGCTCAGGTACGCAGTATTTT. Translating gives CSASQGQRGSGTQYF.

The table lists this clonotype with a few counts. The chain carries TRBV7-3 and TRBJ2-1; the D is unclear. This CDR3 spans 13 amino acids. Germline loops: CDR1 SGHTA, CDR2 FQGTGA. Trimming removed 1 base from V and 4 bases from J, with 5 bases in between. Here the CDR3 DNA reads TGTGCCAGCAGCTTAAACGAGTACAATGAGCAGTTCTTC. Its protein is CASSLNEYNEQFF.

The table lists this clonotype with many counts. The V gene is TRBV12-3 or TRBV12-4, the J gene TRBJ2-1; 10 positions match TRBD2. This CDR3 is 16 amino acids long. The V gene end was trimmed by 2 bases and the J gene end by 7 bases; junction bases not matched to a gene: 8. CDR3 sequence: CASSLSTSGMFNEQFF. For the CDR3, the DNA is TGTGCCAGCAGTTTATCAACTAGCGGGATGTTTAATGAGCAGTTCTTC.

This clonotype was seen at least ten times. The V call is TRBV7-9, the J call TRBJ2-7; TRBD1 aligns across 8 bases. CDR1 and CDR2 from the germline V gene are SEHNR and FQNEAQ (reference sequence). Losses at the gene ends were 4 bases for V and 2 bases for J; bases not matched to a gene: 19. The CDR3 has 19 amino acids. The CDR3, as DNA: TGTGCCAGCAGCTCCAGCAACCGGGGACAGGACCAGGCCACCTACGAGCAGTACTTC. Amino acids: CASSSSNRGQDQATYEQYF. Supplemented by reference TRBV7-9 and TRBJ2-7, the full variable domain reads DTGVSQNPRHKITKRGQNVTFRCDPISEHNRLYWYRQTLGQGPEFLTYFQNEAQLEKSRLLSDRFSAERPKGSFSTLEIQRTEQGDSAMYLCASSSSNRGQDQATYEQYFGPGTRLTVT.

The CDR3 reads CASSVKQGAYGYTF. The CDR3, as DNA: TGTGCCAGCAGTGTAAAACAGGGGGCATATGGCTACACCTTC. The chain employs TRBV12-3 or TRBV12-4 and TRBJ1-2, with 9 bases aligning to TRBD1. The CDR3 spans 14 residues. The V segment lost 5 bases and the J segment 5 bases; nucleotides outside the gene matches: 6.

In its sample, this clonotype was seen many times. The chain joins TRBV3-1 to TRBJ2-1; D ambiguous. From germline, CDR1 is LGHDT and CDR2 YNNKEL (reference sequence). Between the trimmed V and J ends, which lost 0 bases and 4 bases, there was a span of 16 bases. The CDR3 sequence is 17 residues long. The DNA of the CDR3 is TGTGCCAGCAGCCAAGATCTTGGGTTGGTGGGGTACAATGAGCAGTTCTTC. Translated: CASSQDLGLVGYNEQFF.

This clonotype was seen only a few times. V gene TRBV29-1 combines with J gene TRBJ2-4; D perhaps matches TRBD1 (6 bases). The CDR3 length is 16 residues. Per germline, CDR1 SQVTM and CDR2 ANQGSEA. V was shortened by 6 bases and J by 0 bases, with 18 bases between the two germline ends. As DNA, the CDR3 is TGCAGCGTAGGGGGTATTGGAGGCCCAGCCAAAAACATTCAGTACTTC. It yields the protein CSVGGIGGPAKNIQYF. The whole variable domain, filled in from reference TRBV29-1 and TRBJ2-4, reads SAVISQKPSRDICQRGTSLTIQCQVDSQVTMMFWYRQQPGQSLTLIATANQGSEATYESGFVIDKFPISRPNLTFSTLTVSNMSPEDSSIYLCSVGGIGGPAKNIQYFGAGTRLSVL.

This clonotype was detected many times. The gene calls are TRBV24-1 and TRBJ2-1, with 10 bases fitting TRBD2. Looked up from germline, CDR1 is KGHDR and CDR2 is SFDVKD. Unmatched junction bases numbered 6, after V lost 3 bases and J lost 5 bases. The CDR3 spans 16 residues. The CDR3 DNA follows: TGTGCCACCAGTGATAGAGCGGGAGGGCCGAACAATGAGCAGTTCTTC. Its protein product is CATSDRAGGPNNEQFF.

CDR3 region: CAISALKDTGELFF. The CDR3 DNA follows: TGTGCCATCAGTGCCCTCAAAGACACCGGGGAGCTGTTTTTT. This chain uses TRBV10-3 with TRBJ2-2, with D hard to call. Trimming removed 4 bases from V and 3 bases from J, with 9 bases in between. Germline CDR1 and CDR2: ENHRY and SYGVKD. The CDR3 is 14 residues long.

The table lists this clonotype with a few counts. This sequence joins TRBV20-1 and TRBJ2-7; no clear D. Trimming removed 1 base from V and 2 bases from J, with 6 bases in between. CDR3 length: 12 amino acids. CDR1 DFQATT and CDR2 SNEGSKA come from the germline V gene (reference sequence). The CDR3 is CSARGPTYEQYF. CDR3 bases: TGCAGTGCTAGAGGTCCGACCTACGAGCAGTACTTC.

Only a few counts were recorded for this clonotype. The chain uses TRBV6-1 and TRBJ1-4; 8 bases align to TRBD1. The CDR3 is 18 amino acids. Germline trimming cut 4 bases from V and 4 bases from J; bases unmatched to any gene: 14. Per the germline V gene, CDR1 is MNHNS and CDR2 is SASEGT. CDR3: CASSASRQGKGLNEKLFF. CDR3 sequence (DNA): TGTGCCAGCAGTGCTAGCAGACAGGGGAAGGGCCTTAATGAAAAACTGTTTTTT.

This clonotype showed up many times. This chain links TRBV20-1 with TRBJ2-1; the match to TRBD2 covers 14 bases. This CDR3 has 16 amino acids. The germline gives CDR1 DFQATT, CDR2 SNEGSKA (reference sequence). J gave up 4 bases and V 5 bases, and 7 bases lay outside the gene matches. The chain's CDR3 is CSAPLRLAGGYNEQFF. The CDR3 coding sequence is TGCAGTGCTCCCCTGCGACTAGCGGGAGGGTACAATGAGCAGTTCTTC.

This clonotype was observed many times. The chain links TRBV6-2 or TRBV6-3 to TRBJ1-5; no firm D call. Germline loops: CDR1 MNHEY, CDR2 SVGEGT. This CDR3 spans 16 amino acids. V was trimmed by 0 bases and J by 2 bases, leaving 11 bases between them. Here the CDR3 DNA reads TGTGCCAGCAGTTACTCGGGCCCTGGGGGCAATCAGCCCCAGCATTTT. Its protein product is CASSYSGPGGNQPQHF.

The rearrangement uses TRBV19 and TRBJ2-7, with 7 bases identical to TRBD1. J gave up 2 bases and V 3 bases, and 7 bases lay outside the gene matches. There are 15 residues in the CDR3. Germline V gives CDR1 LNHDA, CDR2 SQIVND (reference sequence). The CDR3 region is CASSMGTVLPYEQYF. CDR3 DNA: TGTGCCAGTAGTATGGGGACAGTCCTCCCCTACGAGCAGTACTTC.

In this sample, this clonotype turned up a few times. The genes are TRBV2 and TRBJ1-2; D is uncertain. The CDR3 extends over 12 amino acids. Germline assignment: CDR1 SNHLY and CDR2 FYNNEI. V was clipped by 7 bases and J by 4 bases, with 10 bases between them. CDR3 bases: TGTGCCAGCACCCAAGAGACCTATGGCTACACCTTC. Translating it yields CASTQETYGYTF.

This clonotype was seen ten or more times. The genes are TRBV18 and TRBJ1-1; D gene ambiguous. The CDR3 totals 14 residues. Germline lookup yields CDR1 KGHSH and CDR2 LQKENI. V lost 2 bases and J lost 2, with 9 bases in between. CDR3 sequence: CASSPAGTNTEAFF. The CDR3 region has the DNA TGTGCCAGCTCACCAGCTGGCACTAACACTGAAGCTTTCTTT.

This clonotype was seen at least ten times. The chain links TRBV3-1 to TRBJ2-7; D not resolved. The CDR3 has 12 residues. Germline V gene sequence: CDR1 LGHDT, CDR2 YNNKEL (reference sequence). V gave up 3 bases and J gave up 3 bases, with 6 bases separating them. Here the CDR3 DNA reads TGTGCCAGCAGCCAGTTGGACTACGAGCAGTACTTC. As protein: CASSQLDYEQYF.

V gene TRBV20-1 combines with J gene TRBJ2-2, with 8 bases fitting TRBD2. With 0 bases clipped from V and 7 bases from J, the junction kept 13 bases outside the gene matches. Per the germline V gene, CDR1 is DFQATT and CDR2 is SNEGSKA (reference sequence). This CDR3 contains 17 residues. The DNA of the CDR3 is TGCAGTGCTAGAGATTCTAAGCGGGAGATTGGGGGCGGGGAGCTGTTTTTT. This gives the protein CSARDSKREIGGGELFF.

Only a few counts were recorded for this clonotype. The DNA of the CDR3 is TGCGCCAGCAGCCAAACGGGACAGGACACAGATACGCAGTATTTT. Translated: CASSQTGQDTDTQYF. V gene TRBV4-1 combines with J gene TRBJ2-3, with 8 bases identical to TRBD1. The CDR3 has 15 amino acids. Germline lookup yields CDR1 MGHRA and CDR2 YSYEKL. V lost 2 bases and J lost 2; bases outside the gene matches: 3.

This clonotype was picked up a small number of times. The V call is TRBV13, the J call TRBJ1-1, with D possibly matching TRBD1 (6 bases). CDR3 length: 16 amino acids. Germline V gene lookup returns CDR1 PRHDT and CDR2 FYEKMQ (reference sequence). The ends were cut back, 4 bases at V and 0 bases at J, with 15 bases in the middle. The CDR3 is CASSYSSYRVNTEAFF. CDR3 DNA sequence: TGTGCCAGCAGCTATTCCTCTTACAGGGTGAACACTGAAGCTTTCTTT.

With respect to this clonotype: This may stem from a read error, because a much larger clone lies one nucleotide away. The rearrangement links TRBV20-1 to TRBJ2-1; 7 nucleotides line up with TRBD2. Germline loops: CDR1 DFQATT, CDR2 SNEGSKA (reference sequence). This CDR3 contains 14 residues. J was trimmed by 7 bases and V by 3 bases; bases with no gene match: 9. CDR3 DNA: TGCAGTGCTAGTCCCCAGCGGGATTCTAATGAGCAGTTCTTC. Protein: CSASPQRDSNEQFF.

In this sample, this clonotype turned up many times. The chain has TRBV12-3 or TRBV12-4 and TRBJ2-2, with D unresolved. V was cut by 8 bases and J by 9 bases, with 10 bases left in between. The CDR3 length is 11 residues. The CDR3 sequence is CASGKDWELFF. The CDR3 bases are TGTGCCAGCGGAAAGGATTGGGAGCTGTTTTTT.

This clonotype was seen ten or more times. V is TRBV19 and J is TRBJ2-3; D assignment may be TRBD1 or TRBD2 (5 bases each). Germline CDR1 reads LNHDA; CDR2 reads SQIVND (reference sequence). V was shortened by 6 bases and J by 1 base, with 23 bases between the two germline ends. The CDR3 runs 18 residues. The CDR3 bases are TGTGCCAGTAGCCCCCTTGCCGGGACCACCAAAGGCACAGATACGCAGTATTTT. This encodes CASSPLAGTTKGTDTQYF.